A selection of T cell receptor beta chains follows, all from one sample in a study of cytomegalovirus exposure and HLA in healthy donors. The method was immunoSEQ multiplex PCR; TCRdb's version includes in-frame clones alone and lacks a portion of them. The sample contains around 130,000 clones, under 85% of which appear only once. Sequenced: PBMCs. The receptors derive from a man between 18 and 29 years old in good health and CMV-seropositive. Both conserved end residues are part of each CDR3. The order of the fields is V gene, CDR3 length, clone size, D gene, J gene, CDR3 DNA, CDR3 protein. The D gene is left open where the match is weak. Some rows mark clone size as missing; the rest say once, few, many or name a class of expanded clone.

>TRBV7-9|17|NA|TRBD1|TRBJ1-2
TGTGCCAGCAGCTTAAGTGTAATGGACAGGCAAAAGTATGGCTACACCTTC
CASSLSVMDRQKYGYTF
>TRBV27|14|NA|NA|TRBJ1-1
TGTGCCAGCAGTTTATCGGGAGGGGCCACTGAAGCTTTCTTT
CASSLSGGATEAFF
>TRBV29-1|15|NA|TRBD1|TRBJ2-7
TGCAGCGTTGGGGAAGGGACAGGGGTTGACTACGAGCAGTACTTC
CSVGEGTGVDYEQYF
>TRBV11-2|16|NA|NA|TRBJ1-3
TGTGCCAGCAGCTTAGGACAGGCCTTTTCTGGAAACACCATATATTTT
CASSLGQAFSGNTIYF
>TRBV27|15|NA|TRBD1|TRBJ1-5
TGTGCCAGCAGAGCCGGGACAGGGGTCATTCAGCCCCAGCATTTT
CASRAGTGVIQPQHF
>TRBV7-9|17|NA|TRBD1|TRBJ1-5
TGTGCCAGCAGCTCCGGCCGGGACAGGGGGCCGAATCAGCCCCAGCATTTT
CASSSGRDRGPNQPQHF
>TRBV29-1|14|few|TRBD1|TRBJ2-1
TGCAGCGGGCTAGGGGGACAGGGACGCAATGAGCAGTTCTTC
CSGLGGQGRNEQFF
>TRBV27|15|NA|TRBD1|TRBJ1-5
TGTGCCAGTTGGACCGGGACAGGGGGCAGTCAGCCCCAGCATTTT
CASWTGTGGSQPQHF
>TRBV5-1|16|NA|NA|TRBJ1-5
TGCGCCAGCAGCTTGGGCCCAGAGGGCCCGAATCAGCCCCAGCATTTT
CASSLGPEGPNQPQHF
>TRBV7-7|16|once|NA|TRBJ1-3
TGTGCTAGCAGCTTAGGTATGCGGGGTAACGAGGACACCATATATTTT
CASSLGMRGNEDTIYF
>TRBV6-5|16|NA|TRBD2|TRBJ2-3
TGTGCCAGCAGTTACTCGGCGGGAGAGGGCACAGATACGCAGTATTTT
CASSYSAGEGTDTQYF